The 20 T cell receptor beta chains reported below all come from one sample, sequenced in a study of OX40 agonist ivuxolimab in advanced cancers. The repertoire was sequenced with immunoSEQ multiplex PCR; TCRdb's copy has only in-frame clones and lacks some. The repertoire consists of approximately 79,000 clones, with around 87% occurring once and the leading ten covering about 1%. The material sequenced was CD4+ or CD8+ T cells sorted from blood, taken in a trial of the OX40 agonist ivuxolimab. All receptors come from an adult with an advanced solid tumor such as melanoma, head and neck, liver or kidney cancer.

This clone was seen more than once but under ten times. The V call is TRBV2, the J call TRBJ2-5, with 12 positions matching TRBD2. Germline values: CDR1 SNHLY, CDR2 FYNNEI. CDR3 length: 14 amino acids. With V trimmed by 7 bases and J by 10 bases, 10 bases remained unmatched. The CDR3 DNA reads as TGTGCCAGCACCTTACTAGCGGGAGGCGGGGACCAGTACTTC. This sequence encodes CASTLLAGGGDQYF.

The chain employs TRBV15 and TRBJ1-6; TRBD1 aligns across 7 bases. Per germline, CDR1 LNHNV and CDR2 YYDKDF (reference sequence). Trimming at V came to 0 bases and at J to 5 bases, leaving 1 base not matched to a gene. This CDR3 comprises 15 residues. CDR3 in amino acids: CATSREGQNNSPLHF. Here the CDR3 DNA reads TGTGCCACCAGCAGAGAGGGACAGAATAATTCACCCCTCCACTTT.

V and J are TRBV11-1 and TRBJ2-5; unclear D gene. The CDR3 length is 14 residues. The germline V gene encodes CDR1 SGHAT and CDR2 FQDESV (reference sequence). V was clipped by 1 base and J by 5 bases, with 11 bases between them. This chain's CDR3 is CASSLGSQFETQYF. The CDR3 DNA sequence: TGTGCCAGCAGCTTAGGGTCCCAGTTCGAGACCCAGTACTTC.

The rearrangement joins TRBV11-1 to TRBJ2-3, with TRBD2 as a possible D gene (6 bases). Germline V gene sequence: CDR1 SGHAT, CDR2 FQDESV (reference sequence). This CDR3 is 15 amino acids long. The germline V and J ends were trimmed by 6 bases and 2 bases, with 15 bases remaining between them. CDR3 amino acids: CASRESGRNTDTQYF. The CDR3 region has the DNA TGTGCCAGCAGAGAGAGCGGGCGCAACACAGATACGCAGTATTTT.

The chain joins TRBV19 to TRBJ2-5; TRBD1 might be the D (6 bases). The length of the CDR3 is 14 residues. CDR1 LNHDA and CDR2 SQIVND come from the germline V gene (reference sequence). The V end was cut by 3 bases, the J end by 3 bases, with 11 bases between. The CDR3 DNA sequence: TGTGCCAGTAGTATTCAAGGGGGAAAAGAGACCCAGTACTTC. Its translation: CASSIQGGKETQYF.

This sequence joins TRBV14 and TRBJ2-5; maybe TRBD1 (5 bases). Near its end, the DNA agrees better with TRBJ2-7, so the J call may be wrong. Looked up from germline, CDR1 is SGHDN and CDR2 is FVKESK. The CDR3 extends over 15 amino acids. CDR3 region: CASSLIGAFSYEQYF. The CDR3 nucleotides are TGTGCCAGCAGCCTAATAGGGGCTTTCTCCTACGAGCAGTACTTC.

The CDR3 region is CASSPGGGGGIYEQYF. DNA for the CDR3: TGTGCCAGCAGCCCCGGAGGGGGCGGGGGGATATACGAGCAGTACTTC. V and J are TRBV5-6 and TRBJ2-7; D is possibly TRBD2 (8 bases). Trimming pared 4 bases from V and 4 bases from J, leaving 21 bases between. The CDR3 sequence is 16 residues long. Germline V gene lookup returns CDR1 SGHDT and CDR2 YYEEEE.

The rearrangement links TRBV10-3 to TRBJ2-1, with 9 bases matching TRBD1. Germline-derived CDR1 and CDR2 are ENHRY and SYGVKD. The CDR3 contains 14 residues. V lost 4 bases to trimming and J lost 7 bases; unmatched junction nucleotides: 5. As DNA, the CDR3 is TGTGCCATCAGTGCCGGGACAGGGTGGAATGAGCAGTTCTTC. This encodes CAISAGTGWNEQFF.

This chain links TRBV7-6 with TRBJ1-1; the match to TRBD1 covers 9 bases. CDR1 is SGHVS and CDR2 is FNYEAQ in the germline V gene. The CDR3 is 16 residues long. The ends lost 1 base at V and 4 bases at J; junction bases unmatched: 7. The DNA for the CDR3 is TGTGCCAGCAGCTTAGGCTGGGACAGGGCAAGCACTGAAGCTTTCTTT. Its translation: CASSLGWDRASTEAFF.

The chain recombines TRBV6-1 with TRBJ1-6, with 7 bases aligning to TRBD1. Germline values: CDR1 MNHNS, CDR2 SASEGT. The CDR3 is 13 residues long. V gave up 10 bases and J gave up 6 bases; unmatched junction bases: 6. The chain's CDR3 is CATSGQINSPLHF. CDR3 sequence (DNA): TGTGCCACCTCGGGACAGATTAATTCACCCCTCCACTTT.

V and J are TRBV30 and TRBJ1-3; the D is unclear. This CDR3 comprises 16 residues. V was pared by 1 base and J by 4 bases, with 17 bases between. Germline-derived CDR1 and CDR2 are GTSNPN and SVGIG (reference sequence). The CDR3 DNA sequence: TGTGCCTGGAGTGGGGGAGAGTCGATGGGAGGAAACACCATATATTTT. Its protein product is CAWSGGESMGGNTIYF.

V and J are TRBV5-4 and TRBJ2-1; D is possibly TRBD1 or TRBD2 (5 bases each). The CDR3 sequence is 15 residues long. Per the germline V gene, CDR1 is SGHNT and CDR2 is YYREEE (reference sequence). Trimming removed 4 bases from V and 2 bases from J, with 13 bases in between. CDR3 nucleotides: TGTGCCAGCAGCCCAGCCGGGGCGGCCTACAATGAGCAGTTCTTC. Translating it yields CASSPAGAAYNEQFF.

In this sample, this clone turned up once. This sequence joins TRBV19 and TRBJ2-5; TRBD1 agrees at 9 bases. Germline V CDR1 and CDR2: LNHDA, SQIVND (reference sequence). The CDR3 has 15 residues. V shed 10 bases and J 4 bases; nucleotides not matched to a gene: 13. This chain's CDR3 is CATRSGTGSSETQYF. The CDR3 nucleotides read TGTGCCACCAGATCCGGGACAGGGTCCTCAGAGACCCAGTACTTC. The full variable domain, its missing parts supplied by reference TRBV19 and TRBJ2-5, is DGGITQSPKYLFRKEGQNVTLSCEQNLNHDAMYWYRQDPGQGLRLIYYSQIVNDFQKGDIAEGYSVSREKKESFPLTVTSAQKNPTAFYLCATRSGTGSSETQYFGPGTRLLVL.

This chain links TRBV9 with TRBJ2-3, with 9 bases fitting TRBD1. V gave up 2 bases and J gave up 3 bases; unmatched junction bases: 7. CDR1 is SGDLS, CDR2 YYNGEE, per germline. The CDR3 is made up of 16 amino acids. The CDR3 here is CASSVGTGLGTDTQYF. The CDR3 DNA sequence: TGTGCCAGCAGCGTGGGGACAGGGTTGGGTACAGATACGCAGTATTTT.

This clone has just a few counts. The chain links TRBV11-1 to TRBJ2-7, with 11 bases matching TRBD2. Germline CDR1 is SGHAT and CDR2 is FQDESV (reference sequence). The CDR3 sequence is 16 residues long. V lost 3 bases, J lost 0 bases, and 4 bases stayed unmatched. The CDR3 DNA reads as TGTGCCAGCAGCTTCTTAGCGGGGGGGAGCTCCTACGAGCAGTACTTC. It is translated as CASSFLAGGSSYEQYF.

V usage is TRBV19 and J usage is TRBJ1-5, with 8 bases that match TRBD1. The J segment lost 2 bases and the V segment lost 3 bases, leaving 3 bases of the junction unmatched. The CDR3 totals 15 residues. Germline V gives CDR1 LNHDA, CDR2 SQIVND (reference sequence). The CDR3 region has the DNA TGTGCCAGTAGTATGATGACAGGGGGCAATCAGCCCCAGCATTTT. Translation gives CASSMMTGGNQPQHF.

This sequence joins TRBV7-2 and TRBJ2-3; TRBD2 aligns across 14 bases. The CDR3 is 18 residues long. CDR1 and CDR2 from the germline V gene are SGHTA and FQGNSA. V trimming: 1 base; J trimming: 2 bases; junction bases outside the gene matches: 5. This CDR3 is CASSLVRLAGGDTDTQYF. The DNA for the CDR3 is TGTGCCAGCAGCTTAGTACGACTAGCGGGAGGGGACACAGATACGCAGTATTTT.

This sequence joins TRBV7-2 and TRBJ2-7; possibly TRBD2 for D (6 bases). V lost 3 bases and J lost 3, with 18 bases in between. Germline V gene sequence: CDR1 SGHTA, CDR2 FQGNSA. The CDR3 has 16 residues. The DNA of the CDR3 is TGTGCCAGCAGCTTCGCAAAAGGAGCGGGTTTCTACGAGCAGTACTTC. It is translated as CASSFAKGAGFYEQYF.

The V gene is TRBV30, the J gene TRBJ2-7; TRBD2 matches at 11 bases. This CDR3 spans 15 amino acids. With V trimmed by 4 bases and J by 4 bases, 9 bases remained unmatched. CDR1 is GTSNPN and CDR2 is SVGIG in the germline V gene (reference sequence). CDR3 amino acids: CAWTPSSGRLYEQYF. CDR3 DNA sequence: TGTGCCTGGACCCCATCTAGCGGGAGGTTGTACGAGCAGTACTTC.

The DNA of the CDR3 is TGTGCCAGCAGCACGGGACAGGGGAACGAGCAGTACTTC. This translates into CASSTGQGNEQYF. The chain has TRBV7-7 and TRBJ2-7, with 10 bases identical to TRBD1. Germline assignment: CDR1 SSHAT and CDR2 FNYEAQ (reference sequence). The CDR3 is 13 residues long. V shed 5 bases, J shed 5 bases, and the junction held 3 bases outside the gene matches.